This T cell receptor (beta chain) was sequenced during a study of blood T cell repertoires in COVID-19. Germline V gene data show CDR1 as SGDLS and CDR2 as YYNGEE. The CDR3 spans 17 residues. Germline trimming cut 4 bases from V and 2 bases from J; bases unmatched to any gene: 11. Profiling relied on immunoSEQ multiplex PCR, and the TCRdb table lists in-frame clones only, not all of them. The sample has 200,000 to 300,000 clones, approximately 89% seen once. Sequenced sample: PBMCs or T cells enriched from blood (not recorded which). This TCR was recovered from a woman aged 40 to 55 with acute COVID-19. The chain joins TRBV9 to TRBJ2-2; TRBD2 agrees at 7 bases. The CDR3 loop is CASSPYRGRENTGELFF. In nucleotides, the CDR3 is TGTGCCAGCAGCCCCTATAGAGGGAGGGAAAACACCGGGGAGCTGTTTTTT.